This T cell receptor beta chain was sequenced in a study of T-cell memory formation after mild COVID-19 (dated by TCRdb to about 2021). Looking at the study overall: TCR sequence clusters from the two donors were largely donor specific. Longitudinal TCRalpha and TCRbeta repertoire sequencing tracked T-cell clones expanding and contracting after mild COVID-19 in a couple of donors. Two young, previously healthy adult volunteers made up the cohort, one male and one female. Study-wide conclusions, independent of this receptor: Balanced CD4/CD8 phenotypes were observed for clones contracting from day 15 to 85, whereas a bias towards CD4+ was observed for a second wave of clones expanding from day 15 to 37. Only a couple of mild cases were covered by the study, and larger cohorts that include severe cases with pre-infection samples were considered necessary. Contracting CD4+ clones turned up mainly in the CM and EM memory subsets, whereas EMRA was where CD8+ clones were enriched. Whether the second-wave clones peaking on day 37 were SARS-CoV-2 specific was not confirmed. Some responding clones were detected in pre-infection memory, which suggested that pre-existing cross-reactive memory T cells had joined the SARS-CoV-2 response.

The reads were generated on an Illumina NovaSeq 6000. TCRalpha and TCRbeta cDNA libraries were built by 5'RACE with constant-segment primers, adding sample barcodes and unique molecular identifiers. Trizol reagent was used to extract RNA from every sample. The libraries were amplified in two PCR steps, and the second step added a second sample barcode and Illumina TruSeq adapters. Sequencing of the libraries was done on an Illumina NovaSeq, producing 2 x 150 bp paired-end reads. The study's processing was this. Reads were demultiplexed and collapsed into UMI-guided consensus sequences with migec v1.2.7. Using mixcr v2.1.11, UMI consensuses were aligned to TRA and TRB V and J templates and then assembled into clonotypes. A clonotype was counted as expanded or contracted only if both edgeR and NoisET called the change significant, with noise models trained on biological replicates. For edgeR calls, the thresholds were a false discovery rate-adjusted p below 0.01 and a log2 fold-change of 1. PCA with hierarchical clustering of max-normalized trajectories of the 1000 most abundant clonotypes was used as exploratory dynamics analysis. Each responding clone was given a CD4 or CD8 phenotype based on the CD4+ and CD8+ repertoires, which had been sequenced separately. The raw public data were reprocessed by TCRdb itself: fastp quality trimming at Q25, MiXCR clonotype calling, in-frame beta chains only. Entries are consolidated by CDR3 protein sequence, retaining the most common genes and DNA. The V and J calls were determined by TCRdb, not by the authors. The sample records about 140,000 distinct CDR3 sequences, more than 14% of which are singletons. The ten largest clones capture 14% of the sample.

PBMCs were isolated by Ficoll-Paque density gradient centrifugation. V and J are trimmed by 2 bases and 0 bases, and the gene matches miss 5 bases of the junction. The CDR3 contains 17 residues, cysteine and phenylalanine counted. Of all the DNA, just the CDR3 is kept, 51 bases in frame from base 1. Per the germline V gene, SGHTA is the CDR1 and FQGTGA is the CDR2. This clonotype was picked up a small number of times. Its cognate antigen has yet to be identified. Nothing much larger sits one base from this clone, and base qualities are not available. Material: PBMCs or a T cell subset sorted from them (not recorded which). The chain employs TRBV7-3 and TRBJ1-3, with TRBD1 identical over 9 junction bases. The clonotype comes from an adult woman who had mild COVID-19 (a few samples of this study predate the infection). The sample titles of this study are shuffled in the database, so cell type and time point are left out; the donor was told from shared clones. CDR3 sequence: CASSLETGGSSGNTIYF. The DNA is TGTGCCAGCAGCTTAGAGACAGGGGGGTCCTCTGGAAACACCATATATTTT.